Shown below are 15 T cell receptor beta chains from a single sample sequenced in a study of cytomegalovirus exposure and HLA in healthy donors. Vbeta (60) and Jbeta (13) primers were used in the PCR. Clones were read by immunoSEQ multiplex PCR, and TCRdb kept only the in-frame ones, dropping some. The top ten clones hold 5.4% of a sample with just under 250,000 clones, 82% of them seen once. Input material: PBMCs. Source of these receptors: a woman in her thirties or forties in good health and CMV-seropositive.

This CDR3 is CATLGDRVNSPLHF. In DNA, the CDR3 is TGTGCCACGCTAGGGGACAGGGTTAATTCACCCCTCCACTTT. The chain recombines TRBV6-5 with TRBJ1-6; 9 nucleotides line up with TRBD1. After removal of 10 bases from V and 6 bases from J, the junction contained 7 bases not matched to a gene. CDR1 and CDR2 (germline): MNHEY, SVGAGI. This CDR3 contains 14 residues.

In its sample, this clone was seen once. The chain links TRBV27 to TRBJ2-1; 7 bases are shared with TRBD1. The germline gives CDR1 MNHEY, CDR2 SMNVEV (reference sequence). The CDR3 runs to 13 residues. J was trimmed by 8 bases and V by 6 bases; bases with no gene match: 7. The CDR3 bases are TGTGCCAGCAGCCCAGGGACAGTATATGAGCAGTTCTTC. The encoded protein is CASSPGTVYEQFF.

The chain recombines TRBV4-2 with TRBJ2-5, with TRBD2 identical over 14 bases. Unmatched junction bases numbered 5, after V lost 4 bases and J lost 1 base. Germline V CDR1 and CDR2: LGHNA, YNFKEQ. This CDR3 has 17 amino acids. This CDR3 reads CASSRPGTSGSQETQYF. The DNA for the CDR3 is TGTGCCAGCAGCCGCCCCGGGACTAGCGGGAGCCAAGAGACCCAGTACTTC.

CDR3 in DNA: TGTGCCATCAGCGCACAGGGTGGAGGCACTGAAGCTTTCTTT. Translating gives CAISAQGGGTEAFF. The rearrangement joins TRBV10-3 to TRBJ1-1, with D possibly matching TRBD1 (6 bases). V dropped 6 bases and J dropped 4 bases, with 15 bases sitting between them. This CDR3 spans 14 amino acids. Germline assignment: CDR1 ENHRY and CDR2 SYGVKD.

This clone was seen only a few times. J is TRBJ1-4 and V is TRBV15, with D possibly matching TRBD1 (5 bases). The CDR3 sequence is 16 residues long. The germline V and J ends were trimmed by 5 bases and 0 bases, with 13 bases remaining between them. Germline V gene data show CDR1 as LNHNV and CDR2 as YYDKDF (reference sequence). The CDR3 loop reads CATSPPGRTTNEKLFF. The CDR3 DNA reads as TGTGCCACCAGCCCCCCAGGGCGTACAACTAATGAAAAACTGTTTTTT.

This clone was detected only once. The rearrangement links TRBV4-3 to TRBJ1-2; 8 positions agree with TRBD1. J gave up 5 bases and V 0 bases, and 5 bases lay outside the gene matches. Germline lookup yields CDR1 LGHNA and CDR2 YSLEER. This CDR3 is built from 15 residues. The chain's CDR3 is CASSQEQGVSYGYTF. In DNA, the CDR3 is TGCGCCAGCAGCCAAGAACAGGGGGTATCGTATGGCTACACCTTC.

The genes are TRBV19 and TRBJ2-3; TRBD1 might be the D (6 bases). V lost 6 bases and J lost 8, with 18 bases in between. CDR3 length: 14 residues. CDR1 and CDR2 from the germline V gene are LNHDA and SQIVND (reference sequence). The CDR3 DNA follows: TGTGCCAGTAGCCCCGGGACAACGGGGACTACGCAGTATTTT. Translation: CASSPGTTGTTQYF.

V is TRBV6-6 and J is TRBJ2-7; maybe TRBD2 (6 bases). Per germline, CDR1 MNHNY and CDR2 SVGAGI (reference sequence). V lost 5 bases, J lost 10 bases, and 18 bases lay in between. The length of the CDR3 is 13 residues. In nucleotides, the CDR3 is TGTGCCAGCAGTGGACTAAGCGGGCACTTACAGTACTTC. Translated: CASSGLSGHLQYF.

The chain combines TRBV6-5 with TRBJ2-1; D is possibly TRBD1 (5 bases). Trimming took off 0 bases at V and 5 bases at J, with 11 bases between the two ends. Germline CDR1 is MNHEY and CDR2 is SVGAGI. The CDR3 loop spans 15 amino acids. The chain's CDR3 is CASSYSGLTNNEQFF. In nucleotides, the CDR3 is TGTGCCAGCAGTTACTCGGGGCTAACAAACAATGAGCAGTTCTTC.

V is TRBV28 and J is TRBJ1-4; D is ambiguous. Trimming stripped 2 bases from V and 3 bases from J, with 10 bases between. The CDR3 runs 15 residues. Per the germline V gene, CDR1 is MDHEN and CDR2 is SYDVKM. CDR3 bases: TGTGCCAGCAGTTTAGGAGTCAGCTCTAATGAAAAACTGTTTTTT. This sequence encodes CASSLGVSSNEKLFF.

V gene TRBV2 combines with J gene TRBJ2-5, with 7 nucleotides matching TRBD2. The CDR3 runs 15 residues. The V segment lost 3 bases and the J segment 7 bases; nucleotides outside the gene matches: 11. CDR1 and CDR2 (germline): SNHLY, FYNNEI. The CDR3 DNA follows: TGTGCCAGCAGTGATAAGGCGGCGGGAGTGGGGACCCAGTACTTC. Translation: CASSDKAAGVGTQYF.

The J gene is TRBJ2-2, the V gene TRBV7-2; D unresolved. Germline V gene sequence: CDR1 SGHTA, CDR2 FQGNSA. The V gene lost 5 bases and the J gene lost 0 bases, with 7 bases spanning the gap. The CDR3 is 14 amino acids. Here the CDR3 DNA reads TGTGCCAGCAGCCCACAAACGAACACCGGGGAGCTGTTTTTT. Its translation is CASSPQTNTGELFF.

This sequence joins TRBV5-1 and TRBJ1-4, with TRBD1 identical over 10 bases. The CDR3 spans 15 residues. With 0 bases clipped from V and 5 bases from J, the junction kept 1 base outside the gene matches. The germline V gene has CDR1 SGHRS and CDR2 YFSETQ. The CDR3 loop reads CASSLGGQGNEKLFF. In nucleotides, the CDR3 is TGCGCCAGCAGCTTGGGGGGACAGGGGAATGAAAAACTGTTTTTT.

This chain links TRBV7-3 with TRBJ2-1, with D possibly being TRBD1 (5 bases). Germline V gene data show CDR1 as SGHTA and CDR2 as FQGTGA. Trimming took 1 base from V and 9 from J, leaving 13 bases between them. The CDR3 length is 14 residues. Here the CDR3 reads CASSLIARTGEQFF. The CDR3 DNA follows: TGTGCCAGCAGCTTAATAGCCCGCACAGGTGAGCAGTTCTTC.

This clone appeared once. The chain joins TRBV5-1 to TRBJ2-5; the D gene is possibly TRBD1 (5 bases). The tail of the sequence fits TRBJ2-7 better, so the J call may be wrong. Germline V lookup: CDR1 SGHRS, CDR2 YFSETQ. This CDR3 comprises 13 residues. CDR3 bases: TGCGCCAGCAGCTTGGAAGGGGTAGGCGAGCAGTACTTC. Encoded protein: CASSLEGVGEQYF.